The 27 T cell receptor beta chains below come from one sample, sequenced in a study of neurological immune-mediated disorders. From the 5' RACE reads, TCRdb called clonotypes with MiXCR, one entry per CDR3 protein. The table lists 44,000 or so distinct CDR3 sequences, around 6% of them singletons. The sequenced sample consisted of CD4+ T cells from blood. Receptors originate from a woman between 40 and 55 years old in good health.

This clonotype was seen at least ten times. The chain combines TRBV5-5 with TRBJ2-4; 7 positions agree with TRBD1. There are 14 residues in the CDR3. Germline CDR1 SGHKS, CDR2 YYEKEE (reference sequence). J gave up 8 bases and V 0 bases, and 5 bases lay outside the gene matches. CDR3 DNA: TGTGCCAGCAGCTTGGGACAGGGCCGGGACATTCAGTACTTC. Its protein product is CASSLGQGRDIQYF.

There are many counts of this clonotype. The rearrangement joins TRBV6-5 to TRBJ2-5; maybe TRBD1 (6 bases). Germline-derived CDR1 and CDR2 are MNHEY and SVGAGI. The ends were cut back, 3 bases at V and 2 bases at J, with 7 bases in the middle. The CDR3 has 13 amino acids. CDR3 DNA sequence: TGTGCCAGCAGTTATCAGGGGCAAGAGACCCAGTACTTC. It encodes CASSYQGQETQYF.

This clonotype occurred many times. CDR3 sequence reads: CASTLIGGDNEQFF. The CDR3 nucleotides are TGTGCCAGCACCCTGATAGGGGGGGACAATGAGCAGTTCTTC. The chain recombines TRBV11-2 with TRBJ2-1; tentatively, D is TRBD2 (7 bases). Germline assignment: CDR1 SGHAT and CDR2 FQNNGV. The ends were cut back, 7 bases at V and 5 bases at J, with 15 bases in the middle. The CDR3 loop spans 14 amino acids.

This clonotype came up many times. V usage is TRBV7-9 and J usage is TRBJ2-1; 12 bases are a match to TRBD2. With V trimmed by 2 bases and J by 7 bases, 12 bases remained unmatched. This CDR3 comprises 18 residues. From germline, CDR1 is SEHNR and CDR2 FQNEAQ (reference sequence). The CDR3 region is CASSLPLRLAGVRNEQFF. The CDR3 DNA reads as TGTGCCAGCAGCTTACCACTGAGACTAGCGGGAGTAAGGAATGAGCAGTTCTTC.

The sample holds many counts of this clonotype. The chain uses TRBV5-1 and TRBJ2-1; D ambiguous. V was pared by 8 bases and J by 5 bases, with 26 bases between. Germline V gives CDR1 SGHRS, CDR2 YFSETQ. The CDR3 sequence is 17 residues long. The CDR3 here is CARKPHPRSASDNEQFF. In nucleotides, the CDR3 is TGCGCCAGAAAACCCCACCCCCGGAGTGCTTCTGACAATGAGCAGTTCTTC.

This clonotype was counted ten times or more. This sequence joins TRBV7-2 and TRBJ1-3; possible D gene TRBD1, 5 bases. The CDR3 has 18 residues. V lost 5 bases and J lost 3, with 23 bases in between. The germline CDR1 and CDR2 sequences are SGHTA and FQGNSA. The CDR3 spells CASSLLGVAGLDGNTIYF. Written as DNA, the CDR3 is TGTGCCAGCAGCCTCCTAGGGGTGGCAGGGTTGGATGGAAACACCATATATTTT.

This clonotype was counted at least ten times. J is TRBJ2-5 and V is TRBV5-4; 9 bases match TRBD2. V trimming: 4 bases; J trimming: 5 bases; junction bases outside the gene matches: 12. This CDR3 has 16 residues. In germline, CDR1 is SGHNT, CDR2 YYREEE (reference sequence). CDR3 loop: CASSLMGREGRETQYF. In DNA, the CDR3 is TGTGCCAGCAGCCTGATGGGGCGGGAGGGCCGCGAGACCCAGTACTTC.

There are many counts of this clonotype. V usage is TRBV29-1 and J usage is TRBJ2-3, with D possibly matching TRBD1 (6 bases). The CDR3 runs to 15 residues. Looked up from germline, CDR1 is SQVTM and CDR2 is ANQGSEA. Trimming took 7 bases from V and 3 from J, leaving 20 bases between them. CDR3 in DNA: TGCAGCGCGAGGGCAGGGGATATTCGGACAGATACGCAGTATTTT. It specifies CSARAGDIRTDTQYF.

There are many counts of this clonotype. An end of the junction does not agree with germline; a read error may underlie this. The CDR3 nucleotides are TGCAGTGCTTTGAAGGCCGTTCAGGAAAACTTC. It specifies CSALKAVQENF. The J gene is TRBJ2-7, the V gene TRBV20-1, with D hard to call. The germline CDR1 and CDR2 sequences are DFQATT and SNEGSKA (reference sequence). The CDR3 loop spans 11 amino acids.

This clonotype appeared many times. This chain uses TRBV6-5 with TRBJ2-2; D not certain. The CDR3 sequence is 14 residues long. Germline CDR1 and CDR2: MNHEY and SVGAGI. Trimming shortened V by 6 bases and J by 1 base, and 9 bases separated the two germline ends. CDR3 sequence: CASRPNRNTGELFF. In nucleotides, the CDR3 is TGTGCCAGCAGGCCCAACAGGAACACCGGGGAGCTGTTTTTT.

This clonotype was seen ten or more times. The genes are TRBV12-3 or TRBV12-4 and TRBJ2-5; 14 nucleotides match TRBD2. The ends lost 7 bases at V and 5 bases at J; junction bases unmatched: 3. There are 14 residues in the CDR3. The CDR3 DNA reads as TGTGCCAGCACCGGACTAGCGGGAGGCGAGACCCAGTACTTC. Amino acids: CASTGLAGGETQYF.

Comment on this clonotype: A read error may explain this, as a much larger clone is one base away. The gene calls are TRBV27 and TRBJ2-4; possibly TRBD1 or TRBD2 for D (5 bases each). Germline V gene data show CDR1 as MNHEY and CDR2 as SMNVEV (reference sequence). The CDR3 totals 18 residues. The CDR3 sequence: CSSSLTGTVSLAKNIQYF. In DNA form, the CDR3 reads TGTTCCAGCAGTTTGACCGGGACGGTTTCTCTAGCCAAAAACATTCAGTACTTC.

This clonotype was found many times. The chain links TRBV28 to TRBJ1-2, with TRBD1 matching over 9 bases. There are 14 residues in the CDR3. Trimming at V came to 4 bases and at J to 6 bases, leaving 6 bases not matched to a gene. The V gene's germline CDR1 is MDHEN and CDR2 SYDVKM. The CDR3 loop is CASSSGQGRHGYTF. The CDR3 DNA reads TGTGCCAGCAGTTCCGGACAGGGGAGGCATGGCTACACCTTC.

This clonotype occurred many times. The chain carries TRBV7-3 and TRBJ2-7, with D perhaps given as TRBD1 or TRBD2 (5 bases each). This CDR3 region has 14 residues. Trimming stripped 6 bases from V and 2 bases from J, with 14 bases between. Germline V gene data show CDR1 as SGHTA and CDR2 as FQGTGA. DNA for the CDR3: TGTGCCAGCAGTTTGGGACCCGGCACCTACGAGCAGTACTTC. Translated, it gives CASSLGPGTYEQYF.

This clonotype was seen ten or more times. The chain couples TRBV7-3 to TRBJ1-1; 8 bases map to TRBD1. V shed 0 bases, J shed 4 bases, and the junction held 4 bases outside the gene matches. Germline values: CDR1 SGHTA, CDR2 FQGTGA. CDR3 length equals 15 residues. CDR3 protein: CASSLTLTGGTEAFF. CDR3 sequence (DNA): TGTGCCAGCAGCTTAACCCTAACAGGGGGCACTGAAGCTTTCTTT.

The sample holds many counts of this clonotype. The chain carries TRBV5-1 and TRBJ1-5; unclear D gene. Germline V gene data show CDR1 as SGHRS and CDR2 as YFSETQ. CDR3 size: 15 residues. The V end lost 0 bases, the J end lost 1 base, and 8 bases lay between the germline ends. CDR3 sequence reads: CASSLGVGSNQPQHF. Written as DNA, the CDR3 is TGCGCCAGCAGCTTGGGGGTAGGGAGCAATCAGCCCCAGCATTTT.

This clonotype was seen at least ten times. The rearrangement joins TRBV29-1 to TRBJ2-7; D is uncertain. Trimming removed 7 bases from V and 1 base from J, with 11 bases in between. CDR1 SQVTM and CDR2 ANQGSEA come from the germline V gene. This CDR3 comprises 12 residues. In DNA, the CDR3 is TGCAGCGGGTACACGGAGTCCTACGAGCAGTACTTC. The encoded protein is CSGYTESYEQYF.

This clonotype was recorded many times. The J gene is TRBJ2-1, the V gene TRBV28, with 11 nucleotides matching TRBD1. Germline lookup yields CDR1 MDHEN and CDR2 SYDVKM. Trimming took 5 bases from V and 8 from J; bases not matched to a gene: 8. The CDR3 runs to 15 residues. The CDR3 nucleotides read TGTGCCAGCAGTCCACCTGGGACAGGGGGGGATGAGCAGTTCTTC. Protein product: CASSPPGTGGDEQFF.

The sample holds many counts of this clonotype. The J gene is TRBJ2-7, the V gene TRBV5-1; 11 positions agree with TRBD1. The germline V gene encodes CDR1 SGHRS and CDR2 YFSETQ. Trimming took 4 bases from V and 6 from J; bases not matched to a gene: 6. The CDR3 runs 14 residues. CDR3 region: CASSHGQGAGEQYF. CDR3 nucleotides: TGCGCCAGCAGCCATGGACAGGGGGCCGGCGAGCAGTACTTC.

This clonotype was counted between two and nine times. This chain uses TRBV25-1 with TRBJ2-5, with TRBD1 matching over 8 bases. V was pared by 1 base and J by 3 bases, with 4 bases of the junction left unmatched. The CDR3 runs 15 residues. Germline V gene data show CDR1 as MGHDK and CDR2 as SYGVNS. Written as DNA, the CDR3 is TGTGCCAGCAGTGAATTTGGACAGGGAAAAGAGACCCAGTACTTC. As protein: CASSEFGQGKETQYF.

This clonotype came up many times. The genes are TRBV11-2 and TRBJ2-3; 7 bases map to TRBD1. Per the germline V gene, CDR1 is SGHAT and CDR2 is FQNNGV. V shed 4 bases and J 2 bases; nucleotides not matched to a gene: 12. This CDR3 spans 17 amino acids. CDR3 region: CASSWPMTGPPTDTQYF. DNA for the CDR3: TGTGCCAGCAGCTGGCCCATGACAGGGCCACCCACAGATACGCAGTATTTT.

For the CDR3, the DNA is TGTGCCAGCAGCCAAGAAGGTACTAGCGGAAATGAGCAGTTCTTC. This sequence encodes CASSQEGTSGNEQFF. The V call is TRBV4-2, the J call TRBJ2-1; TRBD2 aligns across 8 bases. The CDR3 sequence is 15 residues long. The ends lost 0 bases at V and 7 bases at J; junction bases unmatched: 5. Germline V gene lookup returns CDR1 LGHNA and CDR2 YNFKEQ.

This clonotype has a count of ten or more. The rearrangement uses TRBV5-1 and TRBJ2-4; D gene uncertain. The V end was cut by 0 bases, the J end by 9 bases, with 7 bases between. The length of the CDR3 is 12 residues. The germline CDR1 and CDR2 sequences are SGHRS and YFSETQ. The CDR3 sequence: CASSLDDSIQYF. CDR3 nucleotides: TGCGCCAGCAGCTTGGATGACTCCATTCAGTACTTC.

By sample share, this clonotype is medium-sized. The chain carries TRBV28 and TRBJ2-7; weak D call: TRBD1 (5 bases). The CDR3 is 12 amino acids. CDR1 is MDHEN, CDR2 SYDVKM, per germline. V was pared by 8 bases and J by 2 bases, with 10 bases between. The CDR3: CASFSGPYEQYF. The CDR3 DNA is TGTGCCAGCTTCTCAGGGCCCTACGAGCAGTACTTC.

This clonotype has ten or more counts. The V call is TRBV5-6, the J call TRBJ2-7; D is ambiguous. The CDR3 covers 12 residues. V was clipped by 0 bases and J by 7 bases, with 8 bases between them. Germline V gene data show CDR1 as SGHDT and CDR2 as YYEEEE. The CDR3 loop is CASSLEPQEQYF. CDR3 DNA: TGTGCCAGCAGCTTGGAACCCCAAGAGCAGTACTTC.

In this sample, this clonotype turned up many times. V and J are TRBV20-1 and TRBJ2-1, with 9 bases fitting TRBD1. The CDR3 consists of 12 residues. V dropped 6 bases and J dropped 10; count of bases not matched to a gene: 7. Germline CDR1 is DFQATT and CDR2 is SNEGSKA (reference sequence). The CDR3 coding sequence is TGCAGTGCCAAACAGGGGGCACGGGAGCAGTTCTTC. It encodes CSAKQGAREQFF.

This clonotype was found many times. The CDR3 region is CASSLAVSGSRGNEQFF. The CDR3 bases are TGCGCCAGCAGCTTGGCCGTAAGCGGGAGTCGGGGCAATGAGCAGTTCTTC. The gene calls are TRBV5-1 and TRBJ2-1; TRBD2 aligns across 8 bases. Germline V gene data show CDR1 as SGHRS and CDR2 as YFSETQ. The CDR3 is 17 residues long. V shed 0 bases, J shed 6 bases, and the junction held 11 bases outside the gene matches.